Listed here is a single T cell receptor (beta chain). Its cognate antigen has yet to be identified. For each CD8+ T cell subset, flow sorting was done in triplicate, and under 350,000 cells per subset went directly into RLT lysis buffer. Naive CD8+ T cells were defined stringently as CD45RO-CCR7+CD27+CD95- to exclude memory contaminants. Using standard density gradient centrifugation, peripheral blood mononuclear cells were isolated from buffy coats. Naive CXCR3-negative and CXCR3-positive CD8+ T cells were flow-sorted on a FACSAria III. Total RNA was extracted from sorted cells using an RNeasy Mini Kit. This entry belongs to a study of CXCR3-negative and CXCR3-positive naive CD8 T cells (dated by TCRdb to the late 2010s). General notes on the study: In total, around 150 million TRB reads were obtained, or roughly 1.5 +/- 0.3 million reads per library. The diversity and physicochemical repertoire analyses included fewer than twelve donors pooled from two independent experiments. TRBV-TRBJ cluster analysis included naive subsets from about 5 donors and memory cells from 3 donors.

The instrument given in TCRdb is NextSeq 550. The Human TCR Profiling Kit (MiLaboratory) was used to make UMI-labeled 5' RACE TRB cDNA libraries. The full amount of extracted RNA was used for cDNA synthesis, and the full amount of resulting cDNA was used for PCR amplification. The libraries were made side by side, with each library going through the same number of PCR cycles. The published analysis was carried out like this. MIGEC and MiXCR extracted about 50,000 +/- 10,000 unique UMI-labeled TRB cDNA molecules per library, requiring at least two reads per UMI. On average, each library contained 40,000 +/- 10,000 functional in-frame TRB CDR3 nucleotide clonotypes without stop codons. Diversity metrics, including normalized Shannon-Wiener and Chao1, were computed in VDJtools after downsampling to 5000 UMI-labeled TRB molecules per sample. For the central five CDR3 residues, VDJtools calculated physicochemical properties weighted by clonotype size, namely interaction energy, strength, volume and Kidera factor 4. With the reads reprocessed by TCRdb, a single entry stands for each CDR3 protein sequence and no DNA is reported. TCRdb's processing, not the study's, gives the V and J calls here. The sample table records 130,000 to 150,000 distinct CDR3 sequences. The top ten hold around 0.28% of the sample.

Study-level results and caveats: Because CXCR3 expression was partially decreased after cryopreservation, freshly isolated PBMCs were used for most assays. Because surface CD5, which has been linked to self-reactivity in mice, was comparable between naive subsets, TCR interaction strength was also inferred from TRB CDR3 physicochemical properties. Naive CXCR3-negative and CXCR3-positive cells from the same donor showed similar TRBV-TRBJ usage, whereas memory cells showed distinct patterns. TRB CDR3s from CXCR3-positive naive cells showed higher hydrophobicity (lower Kidera factor 4), lower energy, and higher strength and volume indices than CXCR3-negative naive cells. Repertoire diversity was comparably high in both naive subsets but much lower in memory CD8+ T cells.

Including cysteine and phenylalanine, the CDR3 has 15 amino acids. Only the protein is on record. The germline V gene (reference sequence) yields SEHNR for CDR1 and FQNEAQ for CDR2. The receptor's source is a human donor in good health. Some clones in this sample may be carry-over from other donors' samples. The sequence links TRBV7-9 to TRBJ1-3. The sequencing input was naive CXCR3+ CD8+ T cells from blood. Reading the label with the study, this specimen's cell subset or site is: CD45RO-CCR7+CD27+CD95- naive CD8+ T cells expressing CXCR3 (TNR3+). The CDR3 reads as follows: CASSTIQGSGNTIYF.